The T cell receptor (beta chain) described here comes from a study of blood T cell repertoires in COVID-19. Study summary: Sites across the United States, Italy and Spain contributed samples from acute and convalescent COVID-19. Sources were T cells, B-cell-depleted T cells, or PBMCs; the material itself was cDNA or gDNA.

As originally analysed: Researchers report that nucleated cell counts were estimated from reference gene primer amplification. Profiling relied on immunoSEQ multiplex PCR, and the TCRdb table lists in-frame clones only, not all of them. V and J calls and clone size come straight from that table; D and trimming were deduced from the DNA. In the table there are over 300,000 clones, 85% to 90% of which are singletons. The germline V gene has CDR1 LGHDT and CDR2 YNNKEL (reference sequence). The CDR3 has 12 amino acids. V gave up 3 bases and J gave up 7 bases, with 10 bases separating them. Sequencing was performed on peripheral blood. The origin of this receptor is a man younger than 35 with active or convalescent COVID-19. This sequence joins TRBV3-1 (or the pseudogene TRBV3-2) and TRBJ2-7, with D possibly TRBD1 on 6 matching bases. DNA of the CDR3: TGTGCCAGCAGCCAGGGGGCGCTTGAGCAGTACTTC. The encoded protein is CASSQGALEQYF.